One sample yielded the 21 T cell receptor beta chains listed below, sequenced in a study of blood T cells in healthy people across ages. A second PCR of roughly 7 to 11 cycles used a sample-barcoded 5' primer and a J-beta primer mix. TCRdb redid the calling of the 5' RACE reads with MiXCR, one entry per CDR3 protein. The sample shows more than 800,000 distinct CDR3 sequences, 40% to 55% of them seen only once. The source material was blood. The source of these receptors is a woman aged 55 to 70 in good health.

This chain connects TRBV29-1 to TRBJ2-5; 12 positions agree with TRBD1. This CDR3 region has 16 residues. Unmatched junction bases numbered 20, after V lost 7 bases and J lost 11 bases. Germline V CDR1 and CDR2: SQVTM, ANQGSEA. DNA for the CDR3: TGCAGCGCTTGGGACAGGGGGCTCTCTACGGGGAATGAGCAGTACTTC. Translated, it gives CSAWDRGLSTGNEQYF.

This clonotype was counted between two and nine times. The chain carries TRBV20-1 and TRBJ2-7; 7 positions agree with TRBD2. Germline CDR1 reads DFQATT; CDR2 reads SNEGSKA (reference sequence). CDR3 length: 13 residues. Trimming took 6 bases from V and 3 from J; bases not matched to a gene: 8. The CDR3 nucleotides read TGCAGTGCATCGGAAGGGGAGGGCTACGAGCAGTACTTC. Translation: CSASEGEGYEQYF.

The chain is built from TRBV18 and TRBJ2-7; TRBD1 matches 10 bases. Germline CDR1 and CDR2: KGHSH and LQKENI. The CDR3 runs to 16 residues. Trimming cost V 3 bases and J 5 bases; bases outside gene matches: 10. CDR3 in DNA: TGTGCCAGCTCACCGATCGACAGGGGGCGGCTTAACGAGCAGTACTTC. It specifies CASSPIDRGRLNEQYF.

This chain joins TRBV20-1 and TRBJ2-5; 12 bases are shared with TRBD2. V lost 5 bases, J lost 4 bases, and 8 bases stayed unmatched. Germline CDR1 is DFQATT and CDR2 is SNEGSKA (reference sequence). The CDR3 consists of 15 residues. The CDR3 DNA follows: TGCAGTGCTCTTGAGACTAGCGGGAGAGGAGAGACCCAGTACTTC. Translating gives CSALETSGRGETQYF.

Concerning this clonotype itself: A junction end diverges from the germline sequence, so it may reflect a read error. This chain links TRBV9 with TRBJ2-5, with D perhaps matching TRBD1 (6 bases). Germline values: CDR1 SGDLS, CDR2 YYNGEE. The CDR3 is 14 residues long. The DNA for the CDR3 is TGTGCCAGCAGCGTAAGTGGACAGCAAGAGACCCGGTACTTC. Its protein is CASSVSGQQETRYF.

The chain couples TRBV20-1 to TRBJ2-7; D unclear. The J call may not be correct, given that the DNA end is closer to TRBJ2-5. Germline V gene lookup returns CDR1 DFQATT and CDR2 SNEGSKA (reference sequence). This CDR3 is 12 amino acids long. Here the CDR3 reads CSARVMGETQYF. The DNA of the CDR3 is TGCAGTGCTAGAGTCATGGGGGAGACCCAGTACTTC.

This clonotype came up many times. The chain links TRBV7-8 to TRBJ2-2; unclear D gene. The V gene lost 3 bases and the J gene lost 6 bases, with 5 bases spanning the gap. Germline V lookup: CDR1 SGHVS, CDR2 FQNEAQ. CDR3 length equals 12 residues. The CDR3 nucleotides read TGTGCCAGCAGCTTCGTAGCCGGGGAGCTGTTTTTT. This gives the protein CASSFVAGELFF.

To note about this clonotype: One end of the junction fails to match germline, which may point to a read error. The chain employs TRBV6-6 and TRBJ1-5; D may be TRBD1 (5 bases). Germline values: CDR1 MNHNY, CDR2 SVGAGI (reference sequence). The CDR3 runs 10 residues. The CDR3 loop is CARRVWPQHF. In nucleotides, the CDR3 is TGTGCCCGCAGGGTTTGGCCCCAGCATTTT.

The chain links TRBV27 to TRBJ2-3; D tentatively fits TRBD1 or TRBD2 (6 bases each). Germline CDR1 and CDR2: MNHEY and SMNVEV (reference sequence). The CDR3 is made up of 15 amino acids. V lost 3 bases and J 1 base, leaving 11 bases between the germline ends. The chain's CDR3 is CASSFLGGGTDTQYF. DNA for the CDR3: TGTGCCAGCAGTTTTCTCGGGGGCGGCACAGATACGCAGTATTTT.

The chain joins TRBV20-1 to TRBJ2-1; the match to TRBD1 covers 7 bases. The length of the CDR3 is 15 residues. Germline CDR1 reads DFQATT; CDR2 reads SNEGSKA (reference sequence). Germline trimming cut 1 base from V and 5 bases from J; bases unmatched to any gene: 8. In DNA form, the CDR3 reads TGCAGTGCTAGAGGAAGGGACAGAGTTCACAATGAGCAGTTCTTC. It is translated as CSARGRDRVHNEQFF.

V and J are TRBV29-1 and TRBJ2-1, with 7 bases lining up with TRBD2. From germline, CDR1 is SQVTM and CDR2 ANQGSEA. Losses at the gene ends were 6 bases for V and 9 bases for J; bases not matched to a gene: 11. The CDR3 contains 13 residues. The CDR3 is CSVARDYSGEQFF. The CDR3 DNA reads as TGCAGCGTGGCCCGGGACTATTCTGGTGAGCAGTTCTTC.

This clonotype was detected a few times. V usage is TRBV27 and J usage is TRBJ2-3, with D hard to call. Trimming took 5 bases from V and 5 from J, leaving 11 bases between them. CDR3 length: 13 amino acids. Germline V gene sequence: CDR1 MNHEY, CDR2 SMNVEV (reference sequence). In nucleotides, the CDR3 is TGTGCCAGCAGTCTTCCGCCCCAAGATACGCAGTATTTT. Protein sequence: CASSLPPQDTQYF.

The CDR3 nucleotides are TGCGCCAGCAGCTGGGACTTTCCGAGCAATGGCTACACCTTC. Its protein product is CASSWDFPSNGYTF. The gene calls are TRBV5-1 and TRBJ1-2, with a tentative D call TRBD1 (5 bases). CDR1 is SGHRS and CDR2 is YFSETQ in the germline V gene. V shed 3 bases and J shed 6 bases, with 15 bases lying between them. This CDR3 contains 14 residues.

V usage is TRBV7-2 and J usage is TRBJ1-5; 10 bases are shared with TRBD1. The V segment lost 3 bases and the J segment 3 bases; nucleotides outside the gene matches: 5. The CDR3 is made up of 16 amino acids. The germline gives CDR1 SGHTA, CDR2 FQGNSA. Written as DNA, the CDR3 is TGTGCCAGCAGCTTTTTAGGACAGGGGGTCAATCAGCCCCAGCATTTT. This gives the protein CASSFLGQGVNQPQHF.

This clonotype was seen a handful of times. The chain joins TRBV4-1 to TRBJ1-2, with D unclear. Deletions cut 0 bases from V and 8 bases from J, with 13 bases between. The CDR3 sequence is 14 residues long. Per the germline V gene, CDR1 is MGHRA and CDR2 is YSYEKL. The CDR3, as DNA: TGCGCCAGCAGCCAAGAGGGCAGCCTATGGGGCTACACCTTC. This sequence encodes CASSQEGSLWGYTF.

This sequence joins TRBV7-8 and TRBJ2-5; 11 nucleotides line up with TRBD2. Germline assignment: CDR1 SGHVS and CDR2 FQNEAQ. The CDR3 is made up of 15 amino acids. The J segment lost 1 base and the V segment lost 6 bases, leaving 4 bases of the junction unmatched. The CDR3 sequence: CASRGLAGSQETQYF. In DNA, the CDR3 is TGTGCCAGCAGAGGACTAGCGGGCTCCCAAGAGACCCAGTACTTC. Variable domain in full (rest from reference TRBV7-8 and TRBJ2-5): GAGVSQSPRYKVAKRGQDVALRCDPISGHVSLFWYQQALGQGPEFLTYFQNEAQLDKSGLPSDRFFAERPEGSVSTLKIQRTQQEDSAVYLCASRGLAGSQETQYFGPGTRLLVL.

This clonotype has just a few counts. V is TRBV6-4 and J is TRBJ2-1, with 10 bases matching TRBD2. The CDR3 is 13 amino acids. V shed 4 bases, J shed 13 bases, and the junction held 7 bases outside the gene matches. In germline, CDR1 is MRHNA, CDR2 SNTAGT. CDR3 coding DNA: TGTGCCAGCAGTGGAGAAGCGGGAGGGAGCCAGTTCTTC. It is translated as CASSGEAGGSQFF.

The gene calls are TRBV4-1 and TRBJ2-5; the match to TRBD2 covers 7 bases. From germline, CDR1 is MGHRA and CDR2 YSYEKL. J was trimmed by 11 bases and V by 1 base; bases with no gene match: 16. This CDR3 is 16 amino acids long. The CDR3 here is CASSQGLAEINYGQYF. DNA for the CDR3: TGCGCCAGCAGCCAAGGGCTAGCGGAGATAAACTACGGGCAGTACTTC.

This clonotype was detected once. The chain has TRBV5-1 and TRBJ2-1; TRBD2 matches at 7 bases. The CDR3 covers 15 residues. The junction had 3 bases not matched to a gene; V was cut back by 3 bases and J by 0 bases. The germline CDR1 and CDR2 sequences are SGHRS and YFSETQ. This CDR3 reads CASSSAGISYNEQFF. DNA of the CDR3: TGCGCCAGCAGCTCAGCGGGGATCTCCTACAATGAGCAGTTCTTC.

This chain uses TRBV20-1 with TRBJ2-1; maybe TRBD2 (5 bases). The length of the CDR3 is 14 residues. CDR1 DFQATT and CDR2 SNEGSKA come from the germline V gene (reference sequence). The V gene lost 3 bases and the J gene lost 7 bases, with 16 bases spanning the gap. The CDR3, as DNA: TGCAGTGCTAGGGCCGGACTTTTAGCAAATGAGCAGTTCTTC. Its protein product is CSARAGLLANEQFF.

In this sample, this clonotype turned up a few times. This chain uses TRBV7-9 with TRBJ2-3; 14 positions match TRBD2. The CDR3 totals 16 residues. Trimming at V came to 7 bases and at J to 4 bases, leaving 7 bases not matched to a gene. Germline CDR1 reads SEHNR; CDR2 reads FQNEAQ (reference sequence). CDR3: CASNRGTSGSADTQYF. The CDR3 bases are TGTGCCAGCAACCGCGGGACTAGCGGGAGTGCAGATACGCAGTATTTT.